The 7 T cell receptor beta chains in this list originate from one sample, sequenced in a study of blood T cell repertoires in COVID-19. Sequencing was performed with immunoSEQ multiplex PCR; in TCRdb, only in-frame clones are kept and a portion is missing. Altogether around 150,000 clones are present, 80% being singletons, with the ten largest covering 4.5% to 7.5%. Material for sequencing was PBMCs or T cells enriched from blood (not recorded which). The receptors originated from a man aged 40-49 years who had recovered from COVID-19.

The CDR3 nucleotides read TGCGCCAGCAGTGAGGATCCAACAGGAAACACCATATATTTT. It yields the protein CASSEDPTGNTIYF. The J gene is TRBJ1-3, the V gene TRBV10-1; D unresolved. The CDR3 spans 14 residues. Trimming removed 2 bases at V and 4 bases at J, with 9 bases between. Germline V lookup: CDR1 WNHNN, CDR2 SYGVQD (reference sequence).

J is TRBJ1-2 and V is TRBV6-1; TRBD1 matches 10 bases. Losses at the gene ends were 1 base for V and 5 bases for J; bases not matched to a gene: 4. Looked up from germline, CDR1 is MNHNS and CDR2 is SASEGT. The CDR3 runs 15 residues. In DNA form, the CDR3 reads TGTGCCAGCAGTGAAGATTGGGGACAGGGGTATGGCTACACCTTC. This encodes CASSEDWGQGYGYTF.

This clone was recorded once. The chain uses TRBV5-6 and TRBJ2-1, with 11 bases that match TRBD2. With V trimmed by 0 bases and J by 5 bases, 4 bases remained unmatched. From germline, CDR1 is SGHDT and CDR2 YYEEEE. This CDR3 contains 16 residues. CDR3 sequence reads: CASSLGLAGGNNEQFF. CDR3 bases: TGTGCCAGCAGCTTGGGGCTAGCGGGGGGTAACAATGAGCAGTTCTTC.

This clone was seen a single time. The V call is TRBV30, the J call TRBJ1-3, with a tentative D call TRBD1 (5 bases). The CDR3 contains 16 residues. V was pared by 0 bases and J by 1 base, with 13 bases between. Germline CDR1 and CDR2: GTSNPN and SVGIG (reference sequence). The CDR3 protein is CAWSVPGRGSGNTIYF. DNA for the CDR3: TGTGCCTGGAGTGTCCCAGGGCGGGGGTCTGGAAACACCATATATTTT.

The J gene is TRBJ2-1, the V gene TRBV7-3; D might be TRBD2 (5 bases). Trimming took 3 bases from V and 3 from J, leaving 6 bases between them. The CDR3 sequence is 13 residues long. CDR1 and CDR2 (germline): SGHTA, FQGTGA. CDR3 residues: CASSLTNYNEQFF. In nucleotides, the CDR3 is TGTGCCAGCAGCTTGACTAACTACAATGAGCAGTTCTTC.

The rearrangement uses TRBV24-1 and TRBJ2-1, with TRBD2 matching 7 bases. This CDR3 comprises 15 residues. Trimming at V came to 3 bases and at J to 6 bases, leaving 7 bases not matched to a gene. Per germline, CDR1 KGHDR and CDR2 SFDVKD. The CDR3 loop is CATSDPNLAVNEQFF. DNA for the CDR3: TGTGCCACCAGTGATCCCAACCTAGCGGTCAATGAGCAGTTCTTC.

The CDR3 sequence is CASRLTGEETQYF. The CDR3 coding sequence is TGTGCCAGTAGGCTGACAGGGGAAGAGACCCAGTACTTC. The chain employs TRBV19 and TRBJ2-5; 8 bases line up with TRBD1. This CDR3 is built from 13 residues. Losses at the gene ends were 6 bases for V and 3 bases for J; bases not matched to a gene: 3. Germline-derived CDR1 and CDR2 are LNHDA and SQIVND (reference sequence).